The entry that follows covers one T cell receptor (beta chain) sequence. Which antigen it targets is not known. The input lacks base qualities; no much larger clone sits a single base away. The label giving this sample's time point can be read as: sample taken at primary tumor resection. Without any cell sorting, TCR sequencing was performed on whole RNA extracted either from tumor and nontumor lung tissue or from cryopreserved PBMC samples. Samples were obtained from approximately 77 patients with early-stage, untreated non-small cell lung cancer from the lung TRACERx cohort. Only patients for whom sufficient RNA was available from at least two tumor regions were selected for TCR sequencing. From a lookup of the germline V gene (reference sequence), CDR1 and CDR2 are DFQATT and SNEGSKA. V sheds 2 bases and J sheds 8 bases, leaving 19 bases between their ends. From its cysteine to its phenylalanine, the CDR3 spans 16 amino acids. Here the CDR3 DNA is all that survives: 48 bases in frame from base 1.

These data come from a study of spatial heterogeneity in lung cancer (dated by TCRdb to between 2017 and 2020). Study-level background: More beta-chain than alpha-chain transcripts were consistently detected, likely reflecting higher beta-chain transcript abundance. Nonsynonymous mutation counts, determined by whole-exome sequencing of tumor tissue, were related to TCR repertoire features. In non-small cell lung cancer, the study quantitatively compared TCR alpha and beta repertoires across several tumor regions, matched nontumor lung, and blood. In the raw uncorrected reads, each unique combination of TCR and UMI appeared more than ten times on average. Both alpha and beta chains were TCR-sequenced in samples taken at surgery, namely 220 tumor regions, roughly 64 matched nontumor lung samples and around 53 PBMC samples. Study-wide findings and limitations: Additional single-cell paired TCR alpha and beta sequencing was considered necessary to confirm, at a functional level, the hypothesis that regional TCRs recognize regional mutations. Ubiquitous expanded tumor TCRs were detected in blood more often at tumor resection than at routine follow-up.

The library relied on 5' RACE. Sequenced using a NextSeq 500. In the TCR library protocol, a unique molecular identifier was attached to each TCR cDNA molecule so that PCR and sequencing errors could be corrected. As for the authors' bioinformatics: Decombinator tools were used for TCR identification, UMI-based error correction and CDR3 extraction. Expanded TCRs were defined as those above a frequency of 2 per 1,000, corresponding to the top 1% of the tumor frequency distribution. Rényi diversity was computed with the R vegan package after subsampling each repertoire 100 times to 5,000 TCRs. To build CDR3 similarity networks, amino acid triplet string-kernel similarity was used, and CDR3s were connected when their pairwise similarity was above 0.82. The public reads were reanalyzed by TCRdb: fastp trimming at Q25, MiXCR alignment, in-frame beta chains only. For every CDR3 protein sequence, its rows merge into one entry that carries the most common genes and DNA. These V and J calls are TCRdb output, not the study's own analysis. Recorded for this sample are roughly 4,200 distinct CDR3 sequences; about a sixth of them occurred a single time. The ten largest clones capture under 70% of the sample.

The starting material was PBMCs, obtained at surgery. The sequence is built from TRBV20-1 and TRBJ1-6; the D gene is perhaps TRBD1, from 5 matching bases. This TCR derives from a male donor with early-stage non-small cell lung cancer. The CDR3 amino acid sequence is: CSARRPGSGGDSPLHF. In nucleotide form, the sequence is TGCAGTGCTAGACGCCCGGGCAGCGGGGGTGATTCACCCCTCCACTTT.